The rows below give T cell receptor beta chains drawn from one sample of a study of T cell changes during pregnancy in multiple sclerosis. Clones were read by immunoSEQ multiplex PCR, and TCRdb kept only the in-frame ones, dropping some. Of almost 50,000 clones listed, around 90% are singletons. This material consisted of CD8+ T cells from peripheral blood mononuclear cells, taken after pregnancy. These receptors were collected from a female donor with multiple sclerosis, enrolled in a pregnancy study. Both conserved end residues are part of each CDR3. Fields, in order: clone size, J gene, V gene, D gene, CDR3 DNA, CDR3 protein. The D gene is left open where the match is weak. Expanded clones get a size class; other rows say once, few or many, or leave the size out.

clone size: .; J gene: TRBJ1-4; V gene: TRBV2; D gene: .; CDR3 DNA: TGTGCCAGCAGTGAAATCCCCGACAGCGACCTTGCAACTAATGAAAAACTGTTTTTT; CDR3 protein: CASSEIPDSDLATNEKLFF
clone size: .; J gene: TRBJ2-7; V gene: TRBV27; D gene: .; CDR3 DNA: TGTGCCAGCAGCCCCTTTCCGGACTTTAATAACGAGCAGTACTTC; CDR3 protein: CASSPFPDFNNEQYF
clone size: .; J gene: TRBJ1-2; V gene: TRBV9; D gene: .; CDR3 DNA: TGTGCCAGCAGCGTAGCGACGGGTTCTAACTATGGCTACACCTTC; CDR3 protein: CASSVATGSNYGYTF
clone size: .; J gene: TRBJ2-3; V gene: TRBV7-8; D gene: TRBD2; CDR3 DNA: TGTGCCAGCAGACGATTGGGACTAGCTCGAGATACGCAGTATTTT; CDR3 protein: CASRRLGLARDTQYF
clone size: .; J gene: TRBJ1-2; V gene: TRBV27; D gene: .; CDR3 DNA: TGTGCCAGCAGTTTAGGGGCCACAGGGCTGAACTATGGCTACACCTTC; CDR3 protein: CASSLGATGLNYGYTF
clone size: once; J gene: TRBJ1-2; V gene: TRBV10-3; D gene: .; CDR3 DNA: TGTGCCATCAGTGACTCAGACACGGCCCCTAACTATGGCTACACCTTC; CDR3 protein: CAISDSDTAPNYGYTF
clone size: .; J gene: TRBJ1-1; V gene: TRBV20-1; D gene: .; CDR3 DNA: TGCAGTGCAGGGGAGAACACTGAAGCTTTCTTT; CDR3 protein: CSAGENTEAFF
clone size: .; J gene: TRBJ1-4; V gene: TRBV6-5; D gene: TRBD1; CDR3 DNA: TGTGCCAGCAGTTACTCGAAACAGGGGTATGAAAAACTGTTTTTT; CDR3 protein: CASSYSKQGYEKLFF
clone size: .; J gene: TRBJ1-1; V gene: TRBV6-5; D gene: .; CDR3 DNA: TGTGCCAGCATGGGAGGACAAGAAGCTTTCTTT; CDR3 protein: CASMGGQEAFF
clone size: .; J gene: TRBJ1-1; V gene: TRBV5-5; D gene: .; CDR3 DNA: TGTGCCAGCAGCTTGACATGGACTGAAGCTTTCTTT; CDR3 protein: CASSLTWTEAFF
clone size: .; J gene: TRBJ1-2; V gene: TRBV29-1; D gene: .; CDR3 DNA: TGCAGCGTTGAAGATCTAGAGAACTATGGCTACACCTTC; CDR3 protein: CSVEDLENYGYTF
clone size: once; J gene: TRBJ1-6; V gene: TRBV6-1; D gene: .; CDR3 DNA: TGTGCCAGCAGTGAAGGGCTGATCAGCTCCTATAATTCACCCCTCCACTTT; CDR3 protein: CASSEGLISSYNSPLHF
clone size: .; J gene: TRBJ2-7; V gene: TRBV28; D gene: TRBD2; CDR3 DNA: TGTGCCAGCAGTTCTAGCGGGGGCTACGAGCAGTACTTC; CDR3 protein: CASSSSGGYEQYF
clone size: .; J gene: TRBJ2-7; V gene: TRBV7-9; D gene: .; CDR3 DNA: TGTGCCAGCAGTCAGGGCTTTTACGAGCAGTACTTC; CDR3 protein: CASSQGFYEQYF
clone size: .; J gene: TRBJ1-5; V gene: TRBV27; D gene: .; CDR3 DNA: TGTGCCAGCAGTATAACAGGGTTCAGTCAGCCCCAGCATTTT; CDR3 protein: CASSITGFSQPQHF
clone size: few; J gene: TRBJ1-4; V gene: TRBV6-4; D gene: .; CDR3 DNA: TGTGCCAGCAAGGCCGCGGGTGAAAAACTGTTTTTT; CDR3 protein: CASKAAGEKLFF
clone size: once; J gene: TRBJ2-5; V gene: TRBV29-1; D gene: .; CDR3 DNA: TGCAGCGTTGAACACCCAATAGTGGAAGAGACCCAGTACTTC; CDR3 protein: CSVEHPIVEETQYF
clone size: .; J gene: TRBJ2-3; V gene: TRBV15; D gene: TRBD2; CDR3 DNA: TGTGCCACCAGCGGAGGACTAGCGGGGTTTCCAGATACGCAGTATTTT; CDR3 protein: CATSGGLAGFPDTQYF
clone size: .; J gene: TRBJ1-1; V gene: TRBV7-8; D gene: .; CDR3 DNA: TGTGCCAGCATCTCCCCCCGGGGAGCTTTCTTT; CDR3 protein: CASISPRGAFF
clone size: .; J gene: TRBJ2-1; V gene: TRBV6-4; D gene: TRBD2; CDR3 DNA: TGTGCCAGCAGTGGCCTAGCGGGGGGGAATGAGCAGTTCTTC; CDR3 protein: CASSGLAGGNEQFF
clone size: .; J gene: TRBJ1-4; V gene: TRBV7-9; D gene: TRBD1; CDR3 DNA: TGTGCCAGCAGCTTGACAGGGGGCCAGAGTGAAAAACTGTTTTTT; CDR3 protein: CASSLTGGQSEKLFF
clone size: .; J gene: TRBJ2-5; V gene: TRBV7-7; D gene: TRBD1; CDR3 DNA: TGTGCTAGCAGCTTCGACATTGGGACAGGGGGTGAGACCCAGTACTTC; CDR3 protein: CASSFDIGTGGETQYF
clone size: once; J gene: TRBJ1-2; V gene: TRBV19; D gene: .; CDR3 DNA: TGTGCCTCCTTTGGGGGCGGCTACACCTTC; CDR3 protein: CASFGGGYTF
clone size: once; J gene: TRBJ1-2; V gene: TRBV15; D gene: TRBD1; CDR3 DNA: TGTGCCACCAGCATAAAGGGACAGTTCTATGGCTACACCTTC; CDR3 protein: CATSIKGQFYGYTF
clone size: once; J gene: TRBJ1-1; V gene: TRBV19; D gene: .; CDR3 DNA: TGTGCCAGTAGTGAACAGGGAGACATCACTGAAGCTTTCTTT; CDR3 protein: CASSEQGDITEAFF
clone size: .; J gene: TRBJ2-1; V gene: TRBV7-6; D gene: TRBD2; CDR3 DNA: TGTGCCAGCAGCTCACGAGCGGGGGGCAACGGCAATGAGCAGTTCTTC; CDR3 protein: CASSSRAGGNGNEQFF
clone size: .; J gene: TRBJ2-2; V gene: TRBV15; D gene: TRBD1; CDR3 DNA: TGTGCCACCAGCAGAGAGGACAGGCCGAACACCGGGGAGCTGTTTTTT; CDR3 protein: CATSREDRPNTGELFF
clone size: once; J gene: TRBJ2-7; V gene: TRBV6-5; D gene: TRBD1; CDR3 DNA: TGTGCCAGCAGTAAAGTGGGACAGGGGGACGAGCAGTACTTC; CDR3 protein: CASSKVGQGDEQYF
clone size: once; J gene: TRBJ1-6; V gene: TRBV5-6; D gene: TRBD1; CDR3 DNA: TGTGCCAGCAGCCAAACACTGACAGGGTTCGCTTCACCCCTCCACTTT; CDR3 protein: CASSQTLTGFASPLHF
clone size: .; J gene: TRBJ2-7; V gene: TRBV6-1; D gene: TRBD1; CDR3 DNA: TGTGCCAGCACCAAAAATCCCGGGACAGGGAACGAGCAGTACTTC; CDR3 protein: CASTKNPGTGNEQYF
clone size: .; J gene: TRBJ1-2; V gene: TRBV19; D gene: TRBD1; CDR3 DNA: TGTGCCAGCGAGGGGGCAGCGGTCGGCTACACCTTC; CDR3 protein: CASEGAAVGYTF
clone size: .; J gene: TRBJ2-7; V gene: TRBV9; D gene: .; CDR3 DNA: TGTGCCAGCAGCGGACGGGACAATAGCTACGAGCAGTACTTC; CDR3 protein: CASSGRDNSYEQYF
clone size: .; J gene: TRBJ1-6; V gene: TRBV7-9; D gene: .; CDR3 DNA: TGTGCCAGCAGGGCCCCGCCGGGGGGGCTTGACTCACCCCTCCACTTT; CDR3 protein: CASRAPPGGLDSPLHF
clone size: .; J gene: TRBJ1-4; V gene: TRBV10-3; D gene: TRBD1; CDR3 DNA: TGTGCCACCAGTGAGTCAACAGGGGGCTGGTCTAATGAAAAACTGTTTTTT; CDR3 protein: CATSESTGGWSNEKLFF
clone size: .; J gene: TRBJ2-7; V gene: TRBV5-4; D gene: .; CDR3 DNA: TGTGCCAGCAGCTTAATCCCGGGGGTATCCTACGAGCAGTACTTC; CDR3 protein: CASSLIPGVSYEQYF
clone size: .; J gene: TRBJ1-1; V gene: TRBV2; D gene: .; CDR3 DNA: TGTGCCAGCAAGATCCGGGGTCGGGACACTGAAGCTTTCTTT; CDR3 protein: CASKIRGRDTEAFF
clone size: .; J gene: TRBJ2-2; V gene: TRBV2; D gene: TRBD2; CDR3 DNA: TGTGCCAGCAGTGAAGCGCTCGCGGGGACTAGCGCGAACACCGGGGAGCTGTTTTTT; CDR3 protein: CASSEALAGTSANTGELFF